This T cell receptor beta chain was recorded in a study of CD8+ T cells in alopecia areata. Findings and limits, study-wide: Across lesional scalp, and particularly alopecia totalis/universalis, clonality surpassed that of normal scalp.

Described treatment: oral pan-JAK inhibitor, 5-10 mg twice daily. Individuals with alopecia areata gave both lesional scalp punch biopsies and peripheral blood for collection. RNA extraction was followed by reverse transcription into cDNA, which acted as the sequencing template. The data were produced by immunoSEQ multiplex PCR, yet TCRdb's version contains in-frame clones alone and is incomplete. The repertoire holds approximately 200,000 clones, with roughly 60% as singletons. This CDR3 region has 11 residues. V dropped 2 bases and J dropped 6 bases, with 3 bases sitting between them. Germline CDR1 reads MDHEN; CDR2 reads SYDVKM. This clone was picked up a small number of times. Its antigen is currently unknown.

The sample consisted of CD4+ T cells sorted from blood, taken at week 24, from a patient treated with tofacitinib. V gene TRBV28 combines with J gene TRBJ2-3; no clear D. The sequence came from a human donor with alopecia areata. CDR3 residues: CASSLRDTQYF. CDR3 nucleotides: TGTGCCAGCAGTTTACGGGATACGCAGTATTTT.